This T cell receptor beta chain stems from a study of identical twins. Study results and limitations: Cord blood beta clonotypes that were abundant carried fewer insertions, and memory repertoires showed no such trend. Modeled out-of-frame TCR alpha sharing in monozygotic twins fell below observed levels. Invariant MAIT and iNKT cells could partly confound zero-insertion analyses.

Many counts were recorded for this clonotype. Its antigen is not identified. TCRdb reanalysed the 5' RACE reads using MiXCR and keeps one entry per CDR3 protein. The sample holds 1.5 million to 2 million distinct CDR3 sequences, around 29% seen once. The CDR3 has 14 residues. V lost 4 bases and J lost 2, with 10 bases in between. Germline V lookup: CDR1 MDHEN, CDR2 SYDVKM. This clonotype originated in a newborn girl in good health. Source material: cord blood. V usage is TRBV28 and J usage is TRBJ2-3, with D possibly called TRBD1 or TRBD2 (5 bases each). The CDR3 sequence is CASSWDGHTDTQYF. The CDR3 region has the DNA TGTGCCAGCAGTTGGGACGGCCACACAGATACGCAGTATTTT.